This TCR beta chain was profiled in a study of EBV T-cell therapy then PD-1 blockade in nasopharyngeal carcinoma. Method: immunoSEQ multiplex PCR; TCRdb's copy keeps in-frame clones and lacks some. The repertoire holds 20,000 to 25,000 clones, with 80% to 90% as singletons. Indicated time point: 266 days after commencement of treatment, after nivolumab therapy. Documented treatment: AdE1-LMPpoly-expanded autologous EBV-specific T-cell therapy followed by anti-PD-1 nivolumab. V lost 1 base to trimming and J lost 0 bases, with 12 bases between them. This CDR3 is 16 amino acids long. CDR1 SGHTA and CDR2 FQGTGA come from the germline V gene. In regard to this clone: Antigen unknown.

Sequenced here: CD8+ T cells from blood, sampled at roughly day 290 from a patient whose treatment included autologous EBV-specific T cells and nivolumab. This chain links TRBV7-3 with TRBJ2-5, with D hard to call. The TCR comes from a man aged 35 to 55 with nasopharyngeal carcinoma. CDR3 nucleotides: TGTGCCAGCAGCTTAAAAGGTCCACCCAACCAAGAGACCCAGTACTTC. This sequence encodes CASSLKGPPNQETQYF.